What follows are 25 T cell receptor beta chains derived from one specimen sequenced in a study of shared clonotypes between healthy human individuals. The naive CD8 subset, CD45RO-negative cells positively selected for CCR7, excluded terminally differentiated effector memory CD45RA+ cells. The assay was immunoSEQ multiplex PCR, and TCRdb's table has in-frame clones only and misses some. The sample comprises some 630,000 clones, around 96% of which are singletons, and 0.11% rests with the top ten. The source material was naive CD8+ T cells sorted from blood. The receptors come from a woman aged 25 to 39 in good health.

The chain couples TRBV27 to TRBJ2-7; D is perhaps TRBD1 or TRBD2 (5 bases each). Trimming stripped 6 bases from V and 7 bases from J, with 25 bases between. The germline gives CDR1 MNHEY, CDR2 SMNVEV (reference sequence). The CDR3 spans 16 residues. CDR3 sequence: CASRPGAGVGVREQYF. CDR3 nucleotides: TGTGCCAGCAGGCCGGGCGCCGGGGTGGGGGTTCGGGAGCAGTACTTC.

The J gene is TRBJ1-4, the V gene TRBV7-9; D ambiguous. CDR1 and CDR2 from the germline V gene are SEHNR and FQNEAQ (reference sequence). The CDR3 spans 14 residues. The germline V and J ends were trimmed by 3 bases and 8 bases, with 13 bases remaining between them. The CDR3 protein is CASSLVLNGEKLFF. The CDR3 DNA is TGTGCCAGCAGCTTGGTCCTCAACGGGGAAAAACTGTTTTTT.

CDR3 bases: TGTGCCAGTAGTATAGATCTCGAGACCTCTAATGAAAAACTGTTTTTT. Its protein product is CASSIDLETSNEKLFF. The chain uses TRBV19 and TRBJ1-4; D is uncertain. V was clipped by 0 bases and J by 3 bases, with 11 bases between them. CDR3 length equals 16 residues. Germline values: CDR1 LNHDA, CDR2 SQIVND (reference sequence). The entire variable domain, with the rest obtained from reference TRBV19 and TRBJ1-4, is as follows: DGGITQSPKYLFRKEGQNVTLSCEQNLNHDAMYWYRQDPGQGLRLIYYSQIVNDFQKGDIAEGYSVSREKKESFPLTVTSAQKNPTAFYLCASSIDLETSNEKLFFGSGTQLSVL.

This sequence joins TRBV12-5 and TRBJ2-1; the D gene is possibly TRBD1 (6 bases). Germline CDR1 is LGHNT and CDR2 is FRNRAP. V lost 6 bases and J lost 4, with 10 bases in between. The length of the CDR3 is 13 residues. CDR3 sequence (DNA): TGTGCTAGTGGCCAAGGGGGTTACAATGAGCAGTTCTTC. Its translation is CASGQGGYNEQFF.

The chain combines TRBV6-5 with TRBJ2-7, with D perhaps TRBD2 (5 bases). Trimming pared 2 bases from V and 3 bases from J, leaving 14 bases between. Germline CDR1 is MNHEY and CDR2 is SVGAGI. The CDR3 covers 15 residues. Here the CDR3 reads CASSYTLSASYEQYF. CDR3 DNA: TGTGCCAGCAGTTACACCCTTAGCGCAAGCTACGAGCAGTACTTC.

The V and J genes are TRBV7-8 and TRBJ2-7, with 11 positions matching TRBD1. J lost 3 bases, V lost 5 bases, and 3 bases had no gene match. The CDR3 spans 14 residues. Per germline, CDR1 SGHVS and CDR2 FQNEAQ. The CDR3 sequence is CASSGTGGDYEQYF. CDR3 coding DNA: TGTGCCAGCAGCGGGACAGGGGGAGACTACGAGCAGTACTTC. Filled out from reference TRBV7-8 and TRBJ2-7, the complete variable domain reads GAGVSQSPRYKVAKRGQDVALRCDPISGHVSLFWYQQALGQGPEFLTYFQNEAQLDKSGLPSDRFFAERPEGSVSTLKIQRTQQEDSAVYLCASSGTGGDYEQYFGPGTRLTVT.

This chain links TRBV27 with TRBJ2-1; D might be TRBD1 or TRBD2, each matching 5 bases. CDR1 and CDR2 (germline): MNHEY, SMNVEV (reference sequence). The CDR3 totals 15 residues. V shed 3 bases and J shed 10 bases, with 19 bases lying between them. The DNA of the CDR3 is TGTGCCAGCAGTTTGTGGCTAGCTGGGGCCGGAGAGCAGTTCTTC. It is translated as CASSLWLAGAGEQFF.

The rearrangement joins TRBV7-9 to TRBJ2-7; D not certain. Germline V gives CDR1 SEHNR, CDR2 FQNEAQ (reference sequence). The V gene lost 4 bases and the J gene lost 3 bases, with 7 bases spanning the gap. The CDR3 sequence is 12 residues long. CDR3 protein: CASSSDHYEQYF. The DNA for the CDR3 is TGTGCCAGCAGCTCGGACCACTACGAGCAGTACTTC.

The chain joins TRBV5-4 to TRBJ1-3; D call uncertain. Per germline, CDR1 SGHNT and CDR2 YYREEE (reference sequence). The CDR3 is 12 residues long. The V gene lost 2 bases and the J gene lost 7 bases, with 7 bases spanning the gap. As DNA, the CDR3 is TGTGCCAGCAGCTTTTATGGGAACACCATATATTTT. This gives the protein CASSFYGNTIYF.

This clone was seen a handful of times. Within the sample, other DNA sequences also encode this same CDR3. This sequence joins TRBV4-1 and TRBJ2-7, with D hard to call. V shed 1 base and J shed 0 bases, with 7 bases lying between them. CDR1 is MGHRA and CDR2 is YSYEKL in the germline V gene. CDR3 length: 14 amino acids. CDR3 sequence: CASSQVHGSYEQYF. The CDR3 region has the DNA TGCGCCAGCAGCCAAGTCCACGGCTCCTACGAGCAGTACTTC.

The CDR3: CASSLRTPLDQNIQYF. In DNA form, the CDR3 reads TGTGCCAGCAGTTTAAGGACACCCCTTGACCAAAACATTCAGTACTTC. This rearrangement joins TRBV28 to TRBJ2-4; D might be TRBD1 (5 bases). Deletions cut 2 bases from V and 5 bases from J, with 16 bases between. The length of the CDR3 is 16 residues. Germline CDR1 is MDHEN and CDR2 is SYDVKM.

The chain recombines TRBV5-8 with TRBJ2-7; D gene ambiguous. The CDR3 is 13 amino acids. Trimming cost V 7 bases and J 1 base, with 12 bases left between them. The germline gives CDR1 SGHTS, CDR2 YDEGEE. The CDR3 region has the DNA TGTGCCAGCGGCATGCTAGAGTCCTACGAGCAGTACTTC. Amino acid sequence: CASGMLESYEQYF.

The gene calls are TRBV28 and TRBJ1-1; D may be TRBD1 (5 bases). Germline V CDR1 and CDR2: MDHEN, SYDVKM. There are 16 residues in the CDR3. With 3 bases removed from V and 1 base from J, the gap between germline ends came to 15 bases. The CDR3 DNA reads as TGTGCCAGCAGTTTGTGGGGGACTAGTCGGAACACTGAAGCTTTCTTT. Its protein is CASSLWGTSRNTEAFF.

The chain combines TRBV28 with TRBJ2-1; 7 bases line up with TRBD2. Per germline, CDR1 MDHEN and CDR2 SYDVKM. Trimming took 6 bases from V and 3 from J; bases not matched to a gene: 5. The CDR3 loop spans 14 amino acids. The CDR3 nucleotides read TGTGCCAGCAGGGGGCTAGCGGACTACAATGAGCAGTTCTTC. Its translation is CASRGLADYNEQFF. The full variable domain, with the rest looked up from reference TRBV28 and TRBJ2-1, is DVKVTQSSRYLVKRTGEKVFLECVQDMDHENMFWYRQDPGLGLRLIYFSYDVKMKEKGDIPEGYSVSREKKERFSLILESASTNQTSMYLCASRGLADYNEQFFGPGTRLTVL.

In DNA form, the CDR3 reads TGTGCCACCAGGGGACAGGGTGACTACGAGCAGTACTTC. Its translation: CATRGQGDYEQYF. The genes are TRBV15 and TRBJ2-7, with 9 bases identical to TRBD1. The germline gives CDR1 LNHNV, CDR2 YYDKDF (reference sequence). The CDR3 is made up of 13 amino acids. The V segment lost 6 bases and the J segment 3 bases; nucleotides outside the gene matches: 3.

The V call is TRBV4-1, the J call TRBJ1-3; D not certain. This CDR3 spans 15 amino acids. Trimming shortened V by 4 bases and J by 4 bases, and 14 bases separated the two germline ends. CDR1 and CDR2 (germline): MGHRA, YSYEKL. CDR3 residues: CASSLLASDGNTIYF. CDR3 sequence (DNA): TGCGCCAGCAGCCTCCTTGCGTCGGACGGAAACACCATATATTTT.

This clone has a single count. This chain links TRBV10-2 with TRBJ2-7, with TRBD2 matching 7 bases. From germline, CDR1 is WSHSY and CDR2 SAAADI. The CDR3 is made up of 13 amino acids. V lost 11 bases to trimming and J lost 3 bases; unmatched junction nucleotides: 10. CDR3 DNA: TGCGCCTCCGGAACTAGCGCTCTCTACGAGCAGTACTTC. Translation: CASGTSALYEQYF.

The chain is built from TRBV7-9 and TRBJ2-3; 10 nucleotides align to TRBD2. V lost 2 bases and J lost 5; bases outside the gene matches: 4. The CDR3 covers 15 residues. Germline loops: CDR1 SEHNR, CDR2 FQNEAQ (reference sequence). The CDR3 DNA is TGTGCCAGCAGCTTACCTAGCGGGAGCGGAGATACGCAGTATTTT. Protein sequence: CASSLPSGSGDTQYF.

The chain combines TRBV2 with TRBJ1-5; D gene uncertain. The V end was cut by 6 bases, the J end by 0 bases, with 15 bases between. This CDR3 is 16 amino acids long. CDR1 is SNHLY, CDR2 FYNNEI, per germline. CDR3 coding DNA: TGTGCCAGCAGCGACAAGACGGTTTATAGCAATCAGCCCCAGCATTTT. Translated, it gives CASSDKTVYSNQPQHF.

J is TRBJ2-1 and V is TRBV12-5; possibly TRBD2 for D (5 bases). Deletions cut 6 bases from V and 2 bases from J, with 26 bases between. CDR3 length equals 19 residues. CDR1 is LGHNT and CDR2 is FRNRAP in the germline V gene. CDR3 nucleotide sequence: TGTGCTAGTGGCTTTACCGAGCCCCTGGCGGGTCCGCCCTACAATGAGCAGTTCTTC. Translating it yields CASGFTEPLAGPPYNEQFF.

The V call is TRBV4-3, the J call TRBJ1-1; no definite D call. V was pared by 6 bases and J by 4 bases, with 3 bases between. Germline V lookup: CDR1 LGHNA, CDR2 YSLEER. The CDR3 contains 10 residues. CDR3 loop: CASRGTEAFF. In DNA, the CDR3 is TGCGCCAGCAGAGGCACTGAAGCTTTCTTT.

The chain uses TRBV9 and TRBJ1-1, with D uncertain. Germline CDR1 SGDLS, CDR2 YYNGEE. The germline V and J ends were trimmed by 3 bases and 10 bases, with 16 bases remaining between them. CDR3 size: 13 residues. CDR3 nucleotides: TGTGCCAGCAGCGGGATAGATGGGTTAGTAGCTTTCTTT. It codes for CASSGIDGLVAFF.

The chain joins TRBV27 to TRBJ2-7; 10 positions agree with TRBD1. The germline V gene has CDR1 MNHEY and CDR2 SMNVEV (reference sequence). V lost 2 bases to trimming and J lost 3 bases; unmatched junction nucleotides: 7. The CDR3 has 16 amino acids. The CDR3 nucleotides read TGTGCCAGCAGTTTAAGGGACAGGGGATTAGGCTACGAGCAGTACTTC. Translating gives CASSLRDRGLGYEQYF.

V gene TRBV13 combines with J gene TRBJ2-7; a weak D match, TRBD1 (5 bases). This CDR3 has 13 amino acids. Germline lookup yields CDR1 PRHDT and CDR2 FYEKMQ (reference sequence). Trimming took 5 bases from V and 2 from J, leaving 10 bases between them. The DNA of the CDR3 is TGTGCCAGCAGCGCCGACAGTCCCTACGAGCAGTACTTC. It is translated as CASSADSPYEQYF.

The chain couples TRBV13 to TRBJ2-7, with 9 positions matching TRBD2. V lost 5 bases and J lost 4; bases outside the gene matches: 9. Per the germline V gene, CDR1 is PRHDT and CDR2 is FYEKMQ (reference sequence). This CDR3 is built from 15 residues. CDR3 residues: CASSPLREGRYEQYF. In DNA, the CDR3 is TGTGCCAGCAGCCCCCTGCGGGAGGGCCGGTACGAGCAGTACTTC.